The sequence of this T cell receptor beta chain was determined in a study of blood T cells in healthy people across ages. PCR was performed a second time for 7 to 11 cycles using a sample-barcoded 5' primer and a J-beta primer mix. TCRdb ran MiXCR on the 5' RACE reads and lists one entry per CDR3 protein. Here the sample spans 780,000 or so distinct CDR3 sequences, roughly three fifths being singletons. This clonotype was found a few times. The V end lost 6 bases, the J end lost 7 bases, and 19 bases lay between the germline ends. From germline, CDR1 is SSHAT and CDR2 FNYEAQ (reference sequence). CDR3 length: 14 residues.

The sample consisted of blood. This TCR derives from a man aged 40-49 years in good health. The chain is built from TRBV7-7 and TRBJ2-7; a weak D match, TRBD2 (5 bases). CDR3 sequence (DNA): TGTGCCAGCAGTCTAAGCGGAGACTACAATGAGCAGTACTTC. This gives the protein CASSLSGDYNEQYF.